Reported below is one TCR beta chain. Its antigen is unknown. Germline assignment: CDR1 SGHTS and CDR2 YDEGEE. CDR3 length: 14 residues. PCR primers comprised 60 Vbeta and 13 Jbeta primers. TCRdb's table, derived via immunoSEQ multiplex PCR, lists solely in-frame clones and lacks some. The sample lists 95,000 to 150,000 clones; about 11% were seen once. This record comes from a study of cytomegalovirus exposure and HLA in healthy donors. Study-level background: Prior work identified around 110 million unique TCR beta sequences in roughly 180 million T cells. The study, taken as a whole, reports: Donors were assumed by presence/absence analyses to have roughly uniform sequencing depth. The classifier, whose performance was assessed in both the original and validation cohorts, reportedly diagnosed cytomegalovirus status with high specificity and sensitivity. Cytomegalovirus-associated TCR beta chains were listed, numbering 150 to 200.

The rearrangement joins TRBV5-8 to TRBJ2-5; D perhaps matches TRBD1 (6 bases). The J call is in doubt because the DNA end fits TRBJ2-7 better. Sample: PBMCs. This TCR was sampled from a woman aged 18-29 years in good health and CMV-seropositive. The CDR3 region has the DNA TGTGCCAGCAGCCGAACAGGGATGGGCTACGAGCAGTACTTC. This sequence encodes CASSRTGMGYEQYF.